This T cell receptor beta chain was sequenced in a study of blood T cells in healthy people across ages. CDR1 and CDR2 from the germline V gene are MGHDK and SYGVNS. Trimming took 8 bases from V and 6 from J, leaving 14 bases between them. This CDR3 comprises 13 residues. Whole-study results and caveats: Reliance upon unsorted PBMCs precluded definitive naive versus antigen-experienced comparison.

A second PCR of about 6 to 11 cycles used a sample-barcoded 5' primer and a J-beta primer mix. Each CDR3 protein gets one entry after TCRdb re-called the 5' RACE reads with MiXCR. The sample lists around 800,000 distinct CDR3 sequences; approximately 55% were seen once. This clonotype was found once. Its antigen is currently unknown. The chain recombines TRBV25-1 with TRBJ2-4; either TRBD1 or TRBD2 may fit D (5 bases each). The specimen sequenced was blood. The sequence was obtained from a man older than 75 in good health. The CDR3 loop is CASGHRDLNIQYF. The CDR3 bases are TGTGCCAGCGGTCATCGGGACCTAAACATTCAGTACTTC. The whole variable domain, remainder taken from reference TRBV25-1 and TRBJ2-4, is EADIYQTPRYLVIGTGKKITLECSQTMGHDKMYWYQQDPGMELHLIHYSYGVNSTEKGDLSSESTVSRIRTEHFPLTLESARPSHTSQYLCASGHRDLNIQYFGAGTRLSVL.